This TCR beta chain was profiled in a study of blood T cell repertoires in COVID-19. The length of the CDR3 is 17 residues. Germline V CDR1 and CDR2: GTSNPN, SVGIG (reference sequence). The V segment lost 0 bases and the J segment 0 bases; nucleotides outside the gene matches: 8. The method was immunoSEQ multiplex PCR; TCRdb's version includes in-frame clones alone and lacks a portion of them. The table includes 300,000 or so clones, about 90% detected once. The sequenced sample consisted of PBMCs or T cells enriched from blood (not recorded which). The clonotype originates from a woman in her 30s who had recovered from COVID-19. The chain carries TRBV30 and TRBJ1-3; 7 positions match TRBD1. The CDR3 region is CAWSVMAGGSSGNTIYF. Here the CDR3 DNA reads TGTGCCTGGAGTGTTATGGCAGGGGGGAGCTCTGGAAACACCATATATTTT.